This T cell receptor (beta chain) was sequenced during a study of blood T cell repertoires in COVID-19. Across the whole study: Some COVID-19 samples were acute and others convalescent; all came from the United States, Italy and Spain.

Germline CDR1 reads SGHNT; CDR2 reads YYREEE (reference sequence). This CDR3 spans 13 amino acids. Trimming removed 5 bases from V and 3 bases from J, with 11 bases in between. Generated by immunoSEQ multiplex PCR, the TCRdb table keeps only in-frame clones and is missing some. The sample carries 120,000 to 150,000 clones, about 80% recorded once. This clone has a handful of counts. Other nucleotide sequences from this sample produce the same CDR3. The source material was PBMCs or T cells enriched from blood (not recorded which). This receptor was identified in a man aged 45-65 years in a cohort exposed to, infected with or recovered from COVID-19 (not recorded which). V and J are TRBV5-4 and TRBJ2-5, with no clear D. CDR3 amino acids: CASRIWAEETQYF. In DNA, the CDR3 is TGTGCCAGCAGAATTTGGGCCGAAGAGACCCAGTACTTC.